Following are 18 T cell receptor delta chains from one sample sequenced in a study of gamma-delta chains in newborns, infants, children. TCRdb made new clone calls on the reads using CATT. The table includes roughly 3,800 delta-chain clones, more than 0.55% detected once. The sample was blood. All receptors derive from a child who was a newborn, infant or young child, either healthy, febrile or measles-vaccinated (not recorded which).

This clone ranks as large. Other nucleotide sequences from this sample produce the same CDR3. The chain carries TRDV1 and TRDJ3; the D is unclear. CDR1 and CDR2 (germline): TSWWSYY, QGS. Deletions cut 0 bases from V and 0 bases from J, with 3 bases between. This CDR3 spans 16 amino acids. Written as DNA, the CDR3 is TGTGCTCTTGGGGAACTTAGCTCCTGGGACACCCGACAGATGTTTTTC. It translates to CALGELSSWDTRQMFF.

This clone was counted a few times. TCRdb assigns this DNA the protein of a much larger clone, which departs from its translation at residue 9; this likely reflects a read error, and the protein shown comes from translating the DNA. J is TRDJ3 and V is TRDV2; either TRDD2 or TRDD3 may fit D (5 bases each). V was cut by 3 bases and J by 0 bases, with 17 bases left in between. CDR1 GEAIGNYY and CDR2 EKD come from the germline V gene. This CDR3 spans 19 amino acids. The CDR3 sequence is CACDRAYWRSSWDTRQMFF. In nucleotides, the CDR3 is TGTGCCTGTGACCGAGCCTACTGGAGGAGCTCCTGGGACACCCGACAGATGTTTTTC.

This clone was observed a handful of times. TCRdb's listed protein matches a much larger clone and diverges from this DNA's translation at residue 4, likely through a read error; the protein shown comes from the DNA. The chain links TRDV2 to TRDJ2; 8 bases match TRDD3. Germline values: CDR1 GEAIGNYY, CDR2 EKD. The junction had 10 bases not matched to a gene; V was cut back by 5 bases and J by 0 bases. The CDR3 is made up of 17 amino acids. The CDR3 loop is CACGYVLGGALTAQLFF. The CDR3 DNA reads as TGTGCCTGTGGCTACGTACTGGGGGGAGCTTTGACAGCACAACTCTTCTTT.

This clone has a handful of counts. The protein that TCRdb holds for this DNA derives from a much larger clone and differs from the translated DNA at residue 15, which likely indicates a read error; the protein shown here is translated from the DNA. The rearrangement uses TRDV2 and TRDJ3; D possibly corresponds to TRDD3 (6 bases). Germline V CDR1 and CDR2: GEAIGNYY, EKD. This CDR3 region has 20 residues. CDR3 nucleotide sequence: TGTGCCTGTGACTCCGTGCATCTGGGGACGTACTCCTGGGACGCCCGACAGATGTTTTTC. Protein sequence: CACDSVHLGTYSWDARQMFF.

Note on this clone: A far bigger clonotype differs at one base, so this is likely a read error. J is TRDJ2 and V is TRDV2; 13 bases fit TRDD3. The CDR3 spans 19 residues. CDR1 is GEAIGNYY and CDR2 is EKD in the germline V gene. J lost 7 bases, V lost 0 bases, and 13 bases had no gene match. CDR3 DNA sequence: TGTGCCTGTGACACCCTTGTACTGGGGGATACGCGGGAGATAGCACAACTCTTCTTT. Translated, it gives CACDTLVLGDTREIAQLFF.

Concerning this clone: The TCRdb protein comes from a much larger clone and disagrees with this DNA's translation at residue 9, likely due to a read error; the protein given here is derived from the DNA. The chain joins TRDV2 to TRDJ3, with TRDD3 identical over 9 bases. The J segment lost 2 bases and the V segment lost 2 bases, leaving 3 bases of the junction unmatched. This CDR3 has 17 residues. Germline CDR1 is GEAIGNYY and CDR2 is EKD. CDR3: CACDKGGYPWDTRQMFF. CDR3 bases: TGTGCCTGTGACAAAGGGGGATACCCCTGGGACACCCGACAGATGTTTTTC.

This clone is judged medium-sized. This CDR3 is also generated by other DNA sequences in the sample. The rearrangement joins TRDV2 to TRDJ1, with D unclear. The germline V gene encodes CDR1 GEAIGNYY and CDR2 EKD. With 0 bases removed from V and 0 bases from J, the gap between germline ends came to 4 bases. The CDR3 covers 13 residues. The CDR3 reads CACDTGYTDKLIF. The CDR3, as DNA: TGTGCCTGTGACACCGGGTACACCGATAAACTCATCTTT.

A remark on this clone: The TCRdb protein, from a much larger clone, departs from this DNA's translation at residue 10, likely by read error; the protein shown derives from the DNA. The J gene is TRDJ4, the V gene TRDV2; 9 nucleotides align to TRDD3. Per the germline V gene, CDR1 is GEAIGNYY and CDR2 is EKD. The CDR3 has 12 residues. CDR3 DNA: TGTGCCTGTGGGGGATACGCCAGACCCCCGATCTTT. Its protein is CACGGYARPPIF.

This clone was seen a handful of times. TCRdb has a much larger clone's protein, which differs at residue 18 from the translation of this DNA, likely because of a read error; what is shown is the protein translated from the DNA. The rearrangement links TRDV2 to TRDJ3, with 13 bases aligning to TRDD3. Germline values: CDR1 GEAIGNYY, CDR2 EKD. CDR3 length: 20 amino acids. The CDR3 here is CACDTVQLGDTRRDTRQTFF. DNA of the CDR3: TGTGCCTGTGACACCGTACAACTGGGGGATACGCGCCGGGACACCCGACAGACGTTTTTC.

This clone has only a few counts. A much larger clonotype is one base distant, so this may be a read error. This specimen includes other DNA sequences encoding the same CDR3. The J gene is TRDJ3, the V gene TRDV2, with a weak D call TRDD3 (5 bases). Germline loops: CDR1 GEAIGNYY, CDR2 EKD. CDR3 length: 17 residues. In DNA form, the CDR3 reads TGTGCCTGTGACACCTGGGGACCCTCCTGGGACACCCGGCAGATGTTTTTC. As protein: CACDTWGPSWDTRQMFF.

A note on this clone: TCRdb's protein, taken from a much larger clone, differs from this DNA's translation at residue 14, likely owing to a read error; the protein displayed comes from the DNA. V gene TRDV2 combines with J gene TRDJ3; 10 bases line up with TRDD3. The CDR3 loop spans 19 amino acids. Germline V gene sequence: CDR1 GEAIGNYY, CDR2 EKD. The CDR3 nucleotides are TGTGCCTGTGACCCGACTGGGGGATCGGAAAACTGGGACGCCCGACAGATGTTTTTC. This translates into CACDPTGGSENWDARQMFF.

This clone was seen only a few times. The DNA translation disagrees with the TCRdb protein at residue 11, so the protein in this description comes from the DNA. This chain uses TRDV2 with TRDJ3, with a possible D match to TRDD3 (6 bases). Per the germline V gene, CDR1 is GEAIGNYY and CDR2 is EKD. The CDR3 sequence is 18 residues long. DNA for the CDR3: TGTGCCCGTGACACGCTCGGGGGACCATCCCGGGACACCCGACAGATGTTTTTC. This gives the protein CARDTLGGPSRDTRQMFF.

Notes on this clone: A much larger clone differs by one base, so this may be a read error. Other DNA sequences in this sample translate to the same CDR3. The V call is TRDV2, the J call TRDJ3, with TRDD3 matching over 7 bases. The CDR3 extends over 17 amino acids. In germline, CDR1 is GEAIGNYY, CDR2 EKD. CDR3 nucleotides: TGTGCCTGCGACAGGAGACTGGGGCCGTGGGACACCCGACAGATGTTTTTC. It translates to CACDRRLGPWDTRQMFF.

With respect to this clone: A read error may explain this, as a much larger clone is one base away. The CDR3 sequence: CARDTWGTDKLIF. The CDR3 DNA reads as TGTGCCCGTGACACCTGGGGGACCGATAAACTCATCTTT. The chain links TRDV2 to TRDJ1; 7 nucleotides agree with TRDD3. Per germline, CDR1 GEAIGNYY and CDR2 EKD. This CDR3 spans 13 amino acids.

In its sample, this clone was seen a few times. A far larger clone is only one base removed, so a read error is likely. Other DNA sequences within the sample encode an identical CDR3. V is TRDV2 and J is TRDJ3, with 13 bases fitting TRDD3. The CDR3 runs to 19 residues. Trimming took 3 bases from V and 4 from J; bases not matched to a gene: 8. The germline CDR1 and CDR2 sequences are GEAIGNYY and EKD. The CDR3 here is CACDFTGGYATWDTRQMFF. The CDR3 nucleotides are TGTGCCTGTGACTTTACTGGGGGATACGCCACTTGGGACACCCGACAGATGTTTTTC.

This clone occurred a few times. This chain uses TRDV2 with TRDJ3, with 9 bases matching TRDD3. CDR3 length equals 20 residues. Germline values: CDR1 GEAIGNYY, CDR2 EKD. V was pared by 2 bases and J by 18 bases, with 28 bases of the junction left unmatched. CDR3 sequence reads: CACDKKVLGDSSWDTRRMFF. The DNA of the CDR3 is TGTGCCTGTGACAAAAAAGTACTGGGGGACAGCTCCTGGGACACCCGGCGGATGTTTTTC.

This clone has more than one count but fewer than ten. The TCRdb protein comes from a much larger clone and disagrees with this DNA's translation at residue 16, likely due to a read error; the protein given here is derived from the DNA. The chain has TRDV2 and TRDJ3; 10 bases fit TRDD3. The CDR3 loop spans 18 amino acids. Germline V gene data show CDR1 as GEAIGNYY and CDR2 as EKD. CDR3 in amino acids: CACDVLGDRSWDTRQVFF. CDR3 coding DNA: TGTGCCTGTGACGTACTGGGGGATCGCTCCTGGGACACCCGACAGGTGTTTTTC.

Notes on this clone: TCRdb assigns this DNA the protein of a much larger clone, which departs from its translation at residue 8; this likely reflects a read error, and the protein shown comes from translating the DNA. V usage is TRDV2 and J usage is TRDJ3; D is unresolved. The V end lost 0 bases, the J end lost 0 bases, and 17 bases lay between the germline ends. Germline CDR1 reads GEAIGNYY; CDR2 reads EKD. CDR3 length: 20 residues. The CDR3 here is CACDTALVDVSSWDTRQMFF. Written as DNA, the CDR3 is TGTGCCTGTGACACCGCTCTGGTGGATGTAAGCTCCTGGGACACCCGACAGATGTTTTTC.